This TCR beta chain was retrieved from a study of T cell responses to AZD1222 COVID-19 vaccine. Study-level findings and limits: Distributed over spike, vaccine-associated CD4 TCRs predominated at 160-218 and 743-854. It was only after the peak T cell response that any repertoires were sampled. Spike-specific TCR breadth and depth went up after people got two AZD1222 doses. Females outnumbered males among donors, who were mostly white British; clonal diversity was possibly underestimated.

TCRdb's copy holds only in-frame clones and misses some; the assay was immunoSEQ multiplex PCR. The sample shows about 100,000 clones, over 75% of them seen only once. Comments on this clone: Its specificity is unknown.

Per germline, CDR1 LNHDA and CDR2 SQIVND (reference sequence). Trimming shortened V by 6 bases and J by 0 bases, and 5 bases separated the two germline ends. The CDR3 totals 12 residues. The TCR comes from an adult in good health. The sequenced sample was peripheral blood, obtained on day 0 of MenACWY control vaccination. The rearrangement links TRBV19 to TRBJ1-1; D call uncertain. For the CDR3, the DNA is TGTGCCAGTAGAGACTTGAACACTGAAGCTTTCTTT. Its translation: CASRDLNTEAFF.